A single T cell receptor (beta chain) is shown here with its context. The antigen is not known. This entry is derived from a study of cytomegalovirus exposure and HLA in healthy donors. Study-wide findings and caveats: Most sequenced TCRs were rare (though some public TCRs occurred in many donors). A later analysis revealed that TCR association rates differed between HLA loci, peaking at DRB1 and bottoming out at HLA-C. 150 or so TCR beta chains were listed as cytomegalovirus-associated.

CDR3 size: 17 residues. With V trimmed by 6 bases and J by 8 bases, 15 bases remained unmatched. Germline V gene lookup returns CDR1 SGHRS and CDR2 YFSETQ. This PCR relied on a set of 60 Vbeta primers and 13 Jbeta primers. Using immunoSEQ multiplex PCR, the repertoire was profiled, and TCRdb retains in-frame clones only, with some absent. Altogether about 160,000 clones are present, about four fifths being singletons, with the ten largest covering 2% to 2.5%. Sequencing was carried out using PBMCs. The clonotype comes from a male donor in good health and CMV-seronegative. The chain recombines TRBV5-1 with TRBJ2-1, with 12 positions matching TRBD2. CDR3 residues: CASTLTSGGAQAHEQFF. Here the CDR3 DNA reads TGCGCCAGCACCCTGACTAGCGGGGGCGCCCAGGCCCATGAGCAGTTCTTC.